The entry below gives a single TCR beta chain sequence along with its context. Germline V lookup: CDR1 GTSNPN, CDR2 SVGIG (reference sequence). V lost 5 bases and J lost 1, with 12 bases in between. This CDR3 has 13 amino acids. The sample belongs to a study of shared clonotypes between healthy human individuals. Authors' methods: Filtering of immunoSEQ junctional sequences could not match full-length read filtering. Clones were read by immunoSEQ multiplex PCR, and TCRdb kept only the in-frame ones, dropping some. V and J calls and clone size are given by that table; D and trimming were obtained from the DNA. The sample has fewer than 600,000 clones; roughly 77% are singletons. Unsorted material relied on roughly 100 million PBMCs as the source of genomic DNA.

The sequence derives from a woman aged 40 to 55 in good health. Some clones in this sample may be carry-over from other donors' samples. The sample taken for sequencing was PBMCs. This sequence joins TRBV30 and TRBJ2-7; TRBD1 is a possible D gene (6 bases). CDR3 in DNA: TGTGCCTGGGGCCTGGACAGTTCCTACGAGCAGTACTTC. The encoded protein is CAWGLDSSYEQYF. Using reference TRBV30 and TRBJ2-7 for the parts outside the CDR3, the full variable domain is SQTIHQWPATLVQPVGSPLSLECTVEGTSNPNLYWYRQAAGRGLQLLFYSVGIGQISSEVPQNLSASRPQDRQFILSSKKLLLSDSGFYLCAWGLDSSYEQYFGPGTRLTVT.